Here is one T cell receptor beta chain with its context. Its antigen is not yet known. No base quality information exists; no much larger clone differs at one position. The CDR3 spans 16 residues, from the cysteine through the phenylalanine. CDR3 DNA only is kept here, 48 bases in frame from base 1. Based on the germline V gene, the CDR1 and CDR2 sequences are SGHRS and YFSETQ. The V end gives up 4 bases and the J end 0 bases, leaving 7 bases in the junction not matched to a gene. TCRbeta CDR3 regions were amplified from genomic DNA by means of the immunoSEQ Assay, a bias-controlled multiplex PCR. For the original study's pipeline: Within the assay, amplification of reference gene primers was used to estimate how many nucleated cells each sample contained. To quantify the absolute abundance of each unique TCRbeta CDR3 rearrangement, sequence reads were collapsed and filtered. For each sample, productive Simpson clonality was calculated by taking the square root of Simpson's diversity index across productive rearrangements. The immuneACCESS repertoire file appears here via TCRdb, limited to in-frame rearrangements. These files lack a portion of the clones; in checked studies, under half of the deficit traces to unresolved V genes, and the cause of the others is not known. V and J calls and clone size come straight from that table; D and trimming were deduced from the DNA. The sample table lists 150,000 to 180,000 clones, just under 85% of them with a count of one. 25% to 30% of the sample lies in the top ten.

This record comes from a study of blood T cell repertoires in COVID-19 (dated by TCRdb to 2020 to 2021). Study-wide context: Samples covering the acute and convalescent phases of COVID-19 were provided by collaborators in the United States, Italy and Spain. The repertoires were released in a freely available public database meant as a resource for research on the immune response to SARS-CoV-2. The material from the prospective study consisted of cDNA or gDNA derived from T cells, B-cell-depleted T cells, or PBMCs. Samples were obtained from the ongoing ImmuneRACE study (first 160 participants) and from 1,000 to 1,500 subjects provided by 6 global collaborators. Deeply sampled blood TCRbeta repertoires from subjects exposed to, actively infected with, or recovered from COVID-19 were included in the dataset. The sample metadata nearly always contained a de-identified subject ID, COVID-19 status, age in years and sex. Where available, HLA class I and class II types were obtained from metadata supplied by the sample provider rather than from assay-based typing.

Points the paper makes about the study in general: Clinical and demographic metadata were provided uncurated, with the amount varying by source and participant.

Each collaborating institution followed its own protocols to collect whole blood in K2EDTA tubes. For TCRbeta analysis, collaborators shipped samples as frozen whole blood, isolated PBMCs, or DNA extracted from either of those sample types. The V and J genes are TRBV5-1 and TRBJ2-3; 8 of the junction bases match TRBD2. This sequence was found in a woman aged 55-69 years with acute or convalescent COVID-19. Sequenced sample: peripheral blood. The sequenced DNA: TGCGCCAGCAGCCTCGAGGTAGCGGGGAGCACAGATACGCAGTATTTT. Translation gives CASSLEVAGSTDTQYF.